The rows below give T cell receptor beta chains drawn from one sample of a study of metastatic and nonmetastatic thyroid tumors. TCRdb reanalyzed the PCR reads via MiXCR. The top ten hold approximately 4.4% of the sample, which has 30,000 or so clones, around 16% seen once. Sample: blood. The receptors were sampled from a female donor with papillary thyroid cancer or a benign thyroid nodule (not recorded which). Some clones in this sample may be carry-over from other donors' samples. CDR3s include the opening cysteine and the closing phenylalanine or tryptophan. D genes are given only for firm matches. Expanded clones get a size class; other rows say once, few or many, or leave the size out.

TRBV12-3/TRBV12-4	NA	NA	TRBJ2-3	TGTGCCAGCAGCCGACCGGGGGTGTTAACAGATACGCAGTATTTT	CASSRPGVLTDTQYF
TRBV30	many	NA	TRBJ2-6	TGTGCCTGGAGTGTACTTCCCGGCCGCTCTGGGGCCAACGTCCTGACTTTC	CAWSVLPGRSGANVLTF
TRBV15	many	TRBD1	TRBJ1-6	TGTGCCACCAGCAGATTCCGGGACAGGGTTAATTCACCCCTCCACTTT	CATSRFRDRVNSPLHF
TRBV6-1	medium-sized	TRBD2	TRBJ2-7	TGTGCCAGCGCCCGCGGGAGAAGATCCGAGCAGTACTTC	CASARGRRSEQYF
TRBV24-1	NA	NA	TRBJ1-4	TGTGCCACCGCTGGGGGAGGAAAACTGTTTTTT	CATAGGGKLFF
TRBV10-2	medium-sized	NA	TRBJ2-1	TGCGCCAGCAGTGAGGGGTCCCCTAATTACAATGAGCAGTTCTTC	CASSEGSPNYNEQFF
TRBV4-1	NA	NA	TRBJ2-1	TGCGCCAGCAGCCAGAGTTGGGGACCCTACAATGAGCAGTTCTTC	CASSQSWGPYNEQFF
TRBV5-5	many	NA	TRBJ1-3	TGTGCCAGCAGCTTGGGCGTGGGGGGGTACACCATATATTTT	CASSLGVGGYTIYF
TRBV28	few	TRBD2	TRBJ2-5	TGTGCCAGCAGTCGCGCGGGAGACCAGTACTTC	CASSRAGDQYF
TRBV5-1	NA	NA	TRBJ2-7	TGCGCCAGCAGCGAACGGGGGCCGGCCTACGAGCAGTACTTC	CASSERGPAYEQYF
TRBV5-1	many	TRBD2	TRBJ2-3	TGCGCCAGCAAACTAGCGGGAACAGATACGCAGTATTTT	CASKLAGTDTQYF
TRBV18	many	NA	TRBJ2-5	TGTGCCAGCTCACCAGCGGGCGGGAACCAAGAGACCCAGTACTTC	CASSPAGGNQETQYF
TRBV7-9	many	TRBD2	TRBJ2-5	TGTGCCAGCAGTCGGACTAGCGGGAGTTTAGGAGAGACCCAGTACTTC	CASSRTSGSLGETQYF
TRBV11-3	NA	NA	TRBJ2-2	TGTGCCAGCAGCTGGGGGGACTGGAGGGACACCGGGGAGCTGTTTTTT	CASSWGDWRDTGELFF
TRBV3-1	many	TRBD1	TRBJ2-3	TGTGCCAGCAGCCAGGCCGGGACAGGGGAGACGTATTTT	CASSQAGTGETYF
TRBV6-1	few	TRBD2	TRBJ2-1	TGTGCCAGCAGAACCCCGGGACTAGTTAGTGAGCAGTTCTTC	CASRTPGLVSEQFF